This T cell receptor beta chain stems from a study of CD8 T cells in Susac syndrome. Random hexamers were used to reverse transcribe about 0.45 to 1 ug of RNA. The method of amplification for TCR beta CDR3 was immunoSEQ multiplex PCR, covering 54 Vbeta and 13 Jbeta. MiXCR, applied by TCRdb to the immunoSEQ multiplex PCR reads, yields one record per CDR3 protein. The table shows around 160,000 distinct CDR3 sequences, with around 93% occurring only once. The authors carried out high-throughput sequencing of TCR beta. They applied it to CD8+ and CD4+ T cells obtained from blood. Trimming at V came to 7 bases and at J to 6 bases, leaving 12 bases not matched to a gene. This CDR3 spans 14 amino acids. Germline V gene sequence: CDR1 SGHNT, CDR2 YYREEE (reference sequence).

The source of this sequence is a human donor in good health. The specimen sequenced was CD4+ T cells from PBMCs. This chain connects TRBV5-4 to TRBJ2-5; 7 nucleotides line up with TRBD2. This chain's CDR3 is CASAYQGGLQTQYF. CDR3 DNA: TGTGCCAGCGCCTATCAGGGAGGGTTACAGACCCAGTACTTC. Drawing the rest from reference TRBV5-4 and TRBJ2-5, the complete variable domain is ETGVTQSPTHLIKTRGQQVTLRCSSQSGHNTVSWYQQALGQGPQFIFQYYREEENGRGNFPPRFSGLQFPNYSSELNVNALELDDSALYLCASAYQGGLQTQYFGPGTRLLVL.